These T cell receptor beta chains were read from a single sample in a study of metastatic and nonmetastatic thyroid tumors. TCRdb called clones again from the PCR reads with MiXCR. Of thousands of clones in the sample, around a quarter were seen once. Sequencing was performed on tumor tissue. The receptors stem from a female donor with papillary thyroid cancer or a benign thyroid nodule (not recorded which). Some clones in this sample may be carry-over from other donors' samples. CDR3s include the opening cysteine and the closing phenylalanine or tryptophan. The order of the fields is J gene, D gene, clone size, V gene, CDR3 DNA, CDR3 protein. D genes are given only for firm matches. Rows may omit the clone size; those that give it use once, few, many or a size class.

J gene: TRBJ1-2
D gene: -
clone size: large
V gene: TRBV28
CDR3 DNA: TGTGCCAGCAGTTTTAGGGGGACTCGGGCTAACTATGGCTACACCTTC
CDR3 protein: CASSFRGTRANYGYTF

J gene: TRBJ2-1
D gene: -
clone size: few
V gene: TRBV25-1
CDR3 DNA: TGTGCCAGCAGTGAACACGGGGATTGTGAGCAGTTCTTC
CDR3 protein: CASSEHGDCEQFF

J gene: TRBJ2-3
D gene: -
clone size: -
V gene: TRBV29-1
CDR3 DNA: TGCAGCTGGGGTAGTTTAGCAGATACGCAGTATTTT
CDR3 protein: CSWGSLADTQYF

J gene: TRBJ1-2
D gene: -
clone size: -
V gene: TRBV6-1
CDR3 DNA: TGTGCCACCTTCCGCCCTTCCTATGGCTACACCTTC
CDR3 protein: CATFRPSYGYTF

J gene: TRBJ2-7
D gene: -
clone size: -
V gene: TRBV11-2
CDR3 DNA: TGTGCCAGCAGCTTACAAACGGGAGCAATATCCTACGAGCAGTACTTC
CDR3 protein: CASSLQTGAISYEQYF

J gene: TRBJ2-1
D gene: TRBD2
clone size: -
V gene: TRBV9
CDR3 DNA: TGTGCCAGCAGCGAGCGGGAGGGGCTCTACAATGAGCAGTTCTTC
CDR3 protein: CASSEREGLYNEQFF

J gene: TRBJ2-1
D gene: -
clone size: -
V gene: TRBV20-1
CDR3 DNA: TGCAGTGCTAGGATCCCGTTCGCCAATGAGCAGTTCTTC
CDR3 protein: CSARIPFANEQFF

J gene: TRBJ2-1
D gene: TRBD2
clone size: large
V gene: TRBV11-1
CDR3 DNA: TGTGCCAGCAGTTCCCTCGAGGCGGGAGCGAACAATGAGCAGTTCTTC
CDR3 protein: CASSSLEAGANNEQFF

J gene: TRBJ2-7
D gene: -
clone size: large
V gene: TRBV5-4
CDR3 DNA: TGTGCCAGCAGCTTGCGGGGATCCTACGAGCAGTACTTC
CDR3 protein: CASSLRGSYEQYF

J gene: TRBJ1-6
D gene: TRBD1
clone size: -
V gene: TRBV5-6
CDR3 DNA: TGTGCCAGCAGCTGGACAGGGGGCTATAATTCACCCCTCCACTTT
CDR3 protein: CASSWTGGYNSPLHF

J gene: TRBJ2-2
D gene: TRBD1
clone size: -
V gene: TRBV27
CDR3 DNA: TGTGCCAGCAGAATGACAGGGGGCTTGGACGGGGAGCTGTTTTTT
CDR3 protein: CASRMTGGLDGELFF

J gene: TRBJ2-7
D gene: -
clone size: few
V gene: TRBV28
CDR3 DNA: TGTGCCAGTAGGAGACAGGATTTCCCCTACGAGCAGTACTTC
CDR3 protein: CASRRQDFPYEQYF

J gene: TRBJ2-1
D gene: TRBD2
clone size: -
V gene: TRBV5-4
CDR3 DNA: TGTGCCAGCAGCTCCCCGGGACTAGCGGGATTTGGGTGGGATGAGCAGTTCTTC
CDR3 protein: CASSSPGLAGFGWDEQFF

J gene: TRBJ2-7
D gene: TRBD2
clone size: few
V gene: TRBV28
CDR3 DNA: TGTGCCACCGATGGGACTAGCTACGAGCAGTACTTC
CDR3 protein: CATDGTSYEQYF

J gene: TRBJ2-1
D gene: TRBD1
clone size: few
V gene: TRBV9
CDR3 DNA: TGTGCCAGCAGCGCAACCGGGACAGGGGACAATGAGCAGTTCTTC
CDR3 protein: CASSATGTGDNEQFF

J gene: TRBJ2-7
D gene: -
clone size: -
V gene: TRBV12-3/TRBV12-4
CDR3 DNA: TGTGCCAGCAGTTTAGCGGTATCCTCCTACGAGCAGTACTTC
CDR3 protein: CASSLAVSSYEQYF

J gene: TRBJ1-1
D gene: -
clone size: -
V gene: TRBV6-1
CDR3 DNA: TGTGCCAGACTTAAGATAAACTTGAACACTGAAGCTTTCTTT
CDR3 protein: CARLKINLNTEAFF

J gene: TRBJ1-5
D gene: -
clone size: -
V gene: TRBV6-5
CDR3 DNA: TGTGCCAGCATTACGGACAGCAATCAGCCCCAGCATTTT
CDR3 protein: CASITDSNQPQHF

J gene: TRBJ1-2
D gene: -
clone size: few
V gene: TRBV6-1
CDR3 DNA: TGCCTGGTGGGGGGAGCTAACTATGGCTACACCTTC
CDR3 protein: CLVGGANYGYTF

J gene: TRBJ2-5
D gene: TRBD1
clone size: -
V gene: TRBV20-1
CDR3 DNA: TGCAGTGCTAGATCGACAGGGGGAGATGGAGAGACCCAGTACTTC
CDR3 protein: CSARSTGGDGETQYF

J gene: TRBJ2-5
D gene: TRBD2
clone size: few
V gene: TRBV28
CDR3 DNA: TGTGCCAGCAGTCGACTAGCGGGAGGGGAGACCCAGTACTTC
CDR3 protein: CASSRLAGGETQYF

J gene: TRBJ1-2
D gene: -
clone size: -
V gene: TRBV27
CDR3 DNA: TGTGCCAGCACCTCGGGGCTTGACTATGGCTACACCTTC
CDR3 protein: CASTSGLDYGYTF

J gene: TRBJ2-7
D gene: TRBD1
clone size: -
V gene: TRBV5-1
CDR3 DNA: TGCGCCAGCAGCTCCGGCCTTATGGACAGGCCGTTCTCCTACGAGCAGTACTTC
CDR3 protein: CASSSGLMDRPFSYEQYF